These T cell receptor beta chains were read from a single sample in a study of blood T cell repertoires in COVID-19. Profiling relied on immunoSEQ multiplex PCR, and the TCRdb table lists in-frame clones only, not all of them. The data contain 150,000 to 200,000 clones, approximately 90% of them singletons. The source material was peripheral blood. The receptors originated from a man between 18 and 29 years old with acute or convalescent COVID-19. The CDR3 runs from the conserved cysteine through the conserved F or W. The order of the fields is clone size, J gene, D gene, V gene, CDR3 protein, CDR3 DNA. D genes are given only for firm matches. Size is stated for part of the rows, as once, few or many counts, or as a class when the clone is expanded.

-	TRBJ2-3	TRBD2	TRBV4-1	CASSQGSGRPPDTQYF	TGCGCCAGCAGCCAAGGTAGCGGGAGACCCCCCGATACGCAGTATTTT
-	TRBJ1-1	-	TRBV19	CASRSGTMNTEAFF	TGTGCCAGTAGATCCGGGACAATGAACACTGAAGCTTTCTTT
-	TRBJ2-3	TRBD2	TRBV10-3	CAISGLAGGTLTDTQYF	TGTGCCATCAGTGGTCTAGCGGGGGGAACCCTTACAGATACGCAGTATTTT
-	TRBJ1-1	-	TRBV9	CASANEGDTEAFF	TGTGCCAGCGCTAACGAGGGGGACACTGAAGCTTTCTTT
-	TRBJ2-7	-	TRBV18	CASSPQGSLVEQYF	TGTGCCAGCTCACCACAGGGGTCTCTGGTCGAGCAGTACTTC
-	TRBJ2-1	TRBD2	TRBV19	CASSPLRLAGGGEQFF	TGTGCCAGTAGTCCCCTCCGACTAGCGGGAGGCGGTGAGCAGTTCTTC
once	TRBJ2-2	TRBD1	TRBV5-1	CASSSLPGQGAGELFF	TGCGCCAGCAGCTCTTTACCGGGACAGGGGGCCGGGGAGCTGTTTTTT
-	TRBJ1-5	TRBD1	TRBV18	CASSQATGLPLGPNQPQHF	TGTGCCAGCTCCCAAGCGACAGGGCTACCACTGGGCCCCAATCAGCCCCAGCATTTT
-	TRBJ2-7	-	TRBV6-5	CASSSPGGEQYF	TGTGCCAGCAGTAGCCCAGGTGGCGAGCAGTACTTC
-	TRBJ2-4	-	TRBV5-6	CASSLYISGAGGIQYF	TGTGCCAGCAGCTTGTATATTTCAGGGGCGGGCGGCATTCAGTACTTC
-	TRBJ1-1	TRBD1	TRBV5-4	CASSPGQVTEAFF	TGTGCCAGCAGCCCGGGACAGGTCACTGAAGCTTTCTTT
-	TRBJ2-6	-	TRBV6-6	CASARGSGANVLTF	TGTGCCAGCGCCCGGGGCTCTGGGGCCAACGTCCTGACTTTC
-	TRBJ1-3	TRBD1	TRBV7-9	CASSLAGTGGSGNTIYF	TGTGCCAGCAGCTTAGCGGGAACAGGGGGCTCCGGAAACACCATATATTTT
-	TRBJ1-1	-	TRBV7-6	CASSQNGGEAFF	TGTGCCAGCAGTCAAAACGGGGGTGAAGCTTTCTTT
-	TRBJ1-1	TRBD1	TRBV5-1	CASSLGQDWNTEAFF	TGCGCCAGCAGCTTAGGACAGGATTGGAACACTGAAGCTTTCTTT
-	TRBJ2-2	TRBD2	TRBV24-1	CATSDERGGAGELFF	TGTGCCACCAGTGATGAGCGGGGGGGTGCCGGGGAGCTGTTTTTT
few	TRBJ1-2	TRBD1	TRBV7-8	CASSLQLGTAYGYTF	TGTGCCAGCAGCTTACAGCTCGGGACAGCCTATGGCTACACCTTC
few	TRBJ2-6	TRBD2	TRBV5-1	CASSPREGAGANVLTF	TGCGCCAGCAGCCCCCGGGAGGGTGCTGGGGCCAACGTCCTGACTTTC
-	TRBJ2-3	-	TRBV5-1	CASSAITGGTDTQYF	TGCGCCAGCAGCGCTATAACGGGGGGCACAGATACGCAGTATTTT
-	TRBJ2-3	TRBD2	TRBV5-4	CASSLRSGRDADTQYF	TGTGCCAGCAGCCTAAGAAGCGGGAGGGACGCAGATACGCAGTATTTT
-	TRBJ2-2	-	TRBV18	CASSPEGPLSTGELFF	TGTGCCAGCTCACCGGAGGGACCCCTATCCACCGGGGAGCTGTTTTTT